This T cell receptor beta chain was captured by sequencing in a study of CD8 T cells in ankylosing spondylitis. Study results and limitations: Past research had described some motif variants in reactive arthritis synovial fluid and blood.

TCRdb re-analysed the 5' RACE reads in MiXCR, keeping a single row per CDR3 protein. The sample has roughly 280,000 distinct CDR3 sequences; 20% are singletons. The CDR3 is 15 amino acids. Germline V gene lookup returns CDR1 SGHTA and CDR2 FQGNSA. V shed 0 bases, J shed 6 bases, and the junction held 1 base outside the gene matches. Regarding this clonotype: The target antigen is unknown.

This TCR was sampled from a male donor with ankylosing spondylitis or in good health (not recorded which). This chain connects TRBV7-2 to TRBJ2-2; the match to TRBD1 covers 10 bases. The sequenced sample consisted of blood, either unsorted or a sorted T cell fraction (not recorded which). The CDR3 DNA reads as TGTGCCAGCAGCTTAGCCGGGACAGGGGCCGGGGAGCTGTTTTTT. Translated, it gives CASSLAGTGAGELFF.